The 24 T cell receptor beta chains below all came from one sample that was sequenced in a study of T cells in Graves' hyperthyroidism and ophthalmopathy. From RNA transcripts, TCR beta CDR3 regions were amplified. The TCR CDR3 first-round RT-PCR relied on the HTBI primer set. TCRdb re-called the multiplex PCR reads through MiXCR, storing one row per CDR3 protein. The table lists approximately 740,000 distinct CDR3 sequences, approximately 15% of them singletons, with roughly 10% in the top ten. What was sequenced was blood. The receptors come from a woman aged 18-35 years with Graves' hyperthyroidism.

This chain uses TRBV7-9 with TRBJ2-1, with unresolved D. V lost 2 bases, J lost 6 bases, and 11 bases lay in between. Germline CDR1 and CDR2: SEHNR and FQNEAQ (reference sequence). This CDR3 has 14 residues. The CDR3 loop is CASSLSRALNEQFF. In DNA, the CDR3 is TGTGCCAGCAGCTTAAGTCGAGCCCTCAATGAGCAGTTCTTC.

This chain connects TRBV7-2 to TRBJ1-6; the D is unclear. CDR3 length: 13 amino acids. Germline V gene data show CDR1 as SGHTA and CDR2 as FQGNSA. V lost 10 bases and J lost 9, with 16 bases in between. The CDR3 spells CATRRVLTSPLHF. CDR3 DNA sequence: TGTGCCACCAGACGGGTCCTAACTTCACCCCTCCACTTT.

This clonotype showed up many times. This sequence joins TRBV15 and TRBJ2-3; TRBD2 might be the D (6 bases). The CDR3 is 15 residues long. The germline CDR1 and CDR2 sequences are LNHNV and YYDKDF (reference sequence). V shed 6 bases and J shed 6 bases, with 19 bases lying between them. CDR3 amino acids: CATSTLAPPGDTQYF. CDR3 DNA sequence: TGTGCCACCAGTACCCTAGCGCCGCCCGGGGATACGCAGTATTTT.

This clonotype was counted at least ten times. The gene calls are TRBV30 and TRBJ1-1; the D gene is possibly TRBD1 (6 bases). The CDR3 runs 15 residues. Germline V CDR1 and CDR2: GTSNPN, SVGIG (reference sequence). V lost 3 bases and J 2 bases, leaving 16 bases between the germline ends. This CDR3 reads CAWSPRRGGNTEAFF. The CDR3 nucleotides read TGTGCCTGGAGCCCCAGGAGGGGGGGTAACACTGAAGCTTTCTTT.

This clonotype occurred many times. The chain employs TRBV5-5 and TRBJ2-2; D is possibly TRBD2 (8 bases). The V end lost 4 bases, the J end lost 4 bases, and 23 bases lay between the germline ends. CDR1 SGHKS and CDR2 YYEKEE come from the germline V gene (reference sequence). The CDR3 extends over 18 amino acids. CDR3 coding DNA: TGTGCCAGCAGCGGGGACAGTAGTCTGCTAGCGGGCACCGGGGAGCTGTTTTTT. Encoded protein: CASSGDSSLLAGTGELFF.

This clonotype was recorded many times. The gene calls are TRBV7-3 and TRBJ2-1, with D perhaps matching TRBD2 (6 bases). This CDR3 has 15 amino acids. With 3 bases removed from V and 6 bases from J, the gap between germline ends came to 15 bases. Germline V gene data show CDR1 as SGHTA and CDR2 as FQGTGA. The DNA for the CDR3 is TGTGCCAGCAGCTTTATGCCGGGACTTCTCAATGAGCAGTTCTTC. It translates to CASSFMPGLLNEQFF. The full variable domain, rest sourced from reference TRBV7-3 and TRBJ2-1, is GAGVSQTPSNKVTEKGKYVELRCDPISGHTALYWYRQSLGQGPEFLIYFQGTGAADDSGLPNDRFFAVRPEGSVSTLKIQRTERGDSAVYLCASSFMPGLLNEQFFGPGTRLTVL.

With respect to this clonotype: This could be a read error, since a much larger clone is one nucleotide away. The chain is built from TRBV7-9 and TRBJ1-2; tentatively, D is TRBD1 (5 bases). CDR1 is SEHNR, CDR2 FQNEAQ, per germline (reference sequence). The CDR3 has 16 amino acids. Here the CDR3 DNA reads TGCGCCAGCAGCGGAGCGACGGGGGACGGATCCTATGGCTACACCTTC. Protein product: CASSGATGDGSYGYTF.

Worth noting for this clonotype: It may be a read error: a sequence one base away is much more abundant. The chain links TRBV12-3 or TRBV12-4 to TRBJ2-1; TRBD1 might be the D (7 bases). This CDR3 comprises 15 residues. The V gene lost 7 bases and the J gene lost 8 bases, with 21 bases spanning the gap. The CDR3 spells CASTPRGTRYDEQFF. CDR3 sequence (DNA): TGTGCCAGCACCCCCAGGGGGACTCGATACGATGAGCAGTTCTTC.

This clonotype has a count of ten or more. The chain uses TRBV12-3 or TRBV12-4 and TRBJ2-1; 10 nucleotides agree with TRBD2. The CDR3 extends over 14 amino acids. V was pared by 5 bases and J by 10 bases, with 8 bases of the junction left unmatched. The CDR3 DNA reads TGTGCCAGCAGTCATTTATTTAGCGGGGGGGAGCAGTTCTTC. Its protein product is CASSHLFSGGEQFF.

This clonotype was seen ten or more times. The chain uses TRBV15 and TRBJ2-3, with 13 nucleotides matching TRBD2. The CDR3 covers 16 residues. V dropped 0 bases and J dropped 8; count of bases not matched to a gene: 5. The V gene's germline CDR1 is LNHNV and CDR2 YYDKDF (reference sequence). The CDR3 is CATSRDRTSGRGTQYF. CDR3 DNA: TGTGCCACCAGCAGAGATCGGACTAGCGGGAGAGGTACGCAGTATTTT.

The CDR3 is CSARDSKLPNYGYTF. The CDR3 bases are TGCAGTGCTAGAGACAGTAAGCTACCTAACTATGGCTACACCTTC. The rearrangement joins TRBV20-1 to TRBJ1-2; D gene ambiguous. The CDR3 is made up of 15 amino acids. Trimming stripped 0 bases from V and 0 bases from J, with 11 bases between. From germline, CDR1 is DFQATT and CDR2 SNEGSKA (reference sequence).

At least ten counts were recorded for this clonotype. The chain joins TRBV12-3 or TRBV12-4 to TRBJ1-1; 10 bases fit TRBD1. The junction had 6 bases not matched to a gene; V was cut back by 7 bases and J by 4 bases. The length of the CDR3 is 14 residues. CDR3 sequence: CASTMTGGGTEAFF. The CDR3 DNA reads TGTGCCAGCACCATGACAGGGGGCGGCACTGAAGCTTTCTTT.

The V gene is TRBV10-2, the J gene TRBJ2-7; a possible D gene is TRBD2 (5 bases). The CDR3 extends over 19 amino acids. CDR1 and CDR2 (germline): WSHSY, SAAADI. The V gene lost 0 bases and the J gene lost 3 bases, with 24 bases spanning the gap. The DNA for the CDR3 is TGCGCCAGCAGTGAGTCGTTCCCAAAACTTTGGAAACGGGACTACGAGCAGTACTTC. It codes for CASSESFPKLWKRDYEQYF.

This clonotype showed up many times. V gene TRBV2 combines with J gene TRBJ2-1; no reliable D call. Looked up from germline, CDR1 is SNHLY and CDR2 is FYNNEI. The CDR3 extends over 13 amino acids. V shed 8 bases and J shed 8 bases, with 16 bases lying between them. The CDR3 region has the DNA TGTGCCAGCTACTCCCTTCGGGTGCATGAGCAGTTCTTC. Residues: CASYSLRVHEQFF.

This clonotype was found many times. V and J are TRBV4-3 and TRBJ2-1; no clear D. Deletions cut 2 bases from V and 1 base from J, with 9 bases between. There are 15 residues in the CDR3. Germline V lookup: CDR1 LGHNA, CDR2 YSLEER. Written as DNA, the CDR3 is TGCGCCAGCAGCCAATACCTCTTGTCCTACAATGAGCAGTTCTTC. As protein: CASSQYLLSYNEQFF.

The chain combines TRBV6-1 with TRBJ2-1; 7 nucleotides match TRBD2. The CDR3 spans 14 residues. The V gene's germline CDR1 is MNHNS and CDR2 SASEGT. Trimming cost V 6 bases and J 1 base; bases outside gene matches: 3. CDR3 amino acids: CASRLAASYNEQFF. The CDR3, as DNA: TGTGCCAGCAGGCTAGCGGCATCCTACAATGAGCAGTTCTTC.

This clonotype was detected many times. This rearrangement joins TRBV6-1 to TRBJ1-5; D is ambiguous. Trimming removed 5 bases at V and 9 bases at J, with 17 bases between. The CDR3 sequence is 14 residues long. Germline V gene data show CDR1 as MNHNS and CDR2 as SASEGT. The CDR3, as DNA: TGTGCCAGCAGTATCGTGGGAATGGTGTCGCCCCAGCATTTT. Translating it yields CASSIVGMVSPQHF.

The V call is TRBV10-3, the J call TRBJ1-3; D remains unclear. In germline, CDR1 is ENHRY, CDR2 SYGVKD. The CDR3 loop spans 14 amino acids. The V gene lost 3 bases and the J gene lost 4 bases, with 10 bases spanning the gap. DNA for the CDR3: TGTGCCATCAGTGAAGATACAGCGGGAAACACCATATATTTT. Amino acid sequence: CAISEDTAGNTIYF.

At least ten counts were recorded for this clonotype. This sequence joins TRBV6-6 and TRBJ2-1; D is uncertain. CDR3 size: 13 residues. Germline V gene data show CDR1 as MNHNY and CDR2 as SVGAGI (reference sequence). V lost 2 bases and J lost 0, with 2 bases in between. Written as DNA, the CDR3 is TGTGCCAGCAGTTACGACTCCTACAATGAGCAGTTCTTC. The encoded protein is CASSYDSYNEQFF.

Comment on this clonotype: The conserved closing phenylalanine or tryptophan is absent in this CDR3, likely reflecting a read error. The rearrangement joins TRBV11-1 to TRBJ2-2; perhaps TRBD2 as D (5 bases). This CDR3 contains 14 residues. The V end lost 5 bases, the J end lost 6 bases, and 13 bases lay between the germline ends. The V gene's germline CDR1 is SGHAT and CDR2 FQDESV (reference sequence). The chain's CDR3 is CASSSSGSSGELFL. The CDR3 nucleotides are TGTGCCAGCAGCAGCAGCGGTTCTTCCGGGGAGCTGTTTTTA.

This clonotype came up many times. The chain is built from TRBV7-9 and TRBJ2-7; 12 bases map to TRBD2. With 5 bases clipped from V and 5 bases from J, the junction kept 4 bases outside the gene matches. The CDR3 has 14 residues. Per germline, CDR1 SEHNR and CDR2 FQNEAQ (reference sequence). The CDR3 bases are TGTGCCAGCAGCCCTAGACTAGCGGGAGACGAGCAGTACTTC. The encoded protein is CASSPRLAGDEQYF.

This clonotype was recorded at least ten times. The rearrangement links TRBV7-9 to TRBJ1-2; a weak D match, TRBD1 (5 bases). Per the germline V gene, CDR1 is SEHNR and CDR2 is FQNEAQ (reference sequence). The CDR3 totals 13 residues. Trimming left V 5 bases short and J 8 bases short, with 15 bases between. The CDR3 region has the DNA TGTGCCAGCAGCCAAGAAGGGGCTAGAGGCTACACCTTC. Its translation is CASSQEGARGYTF. The entire variable domain, with the rest obtained from reference TRBV7-9 and TRBJ1-2, is as follows: DTGVSQNPRHKITKRGQNVTFRCDPISEHNRLYWYRQTLGQGPEFLTYFQNEAQLEKSRLLSDRFSAERPKGSFSTLEIQRTEQGDSAMYLCASSQEGARGYTFGSGTRLTVV.

This chain connects TRBV20-1 to TRBJ2-1; 9 bases are shared with TRBD2. Matching the DNA end better, TRBJ2-7 makes the J call doubtful. In germline, CDR1 is DFQATT, CDR2 SNEGSKA (reference sequence). The CDR3 has 14 amino acids. The DNA for the CDR3 is TGCAGTGCTCTAGCGGGACGGTCCTACAATGAGCAGTACTTC. Its protein is CSALAGRSYNEQYF.

In this sample, this clonotype turned up many times. The chain uses TRBV7-3 and TRBJ2-3; TRBD1 aligns across 8 bases. CDR3 size: 13 residues. The germline gives CDR1 SGHTA, CDR2 FQGTGA. Trimming removed 3 bases from V and 9 bases from J; junction bases left unmatched: 5. The CDR3 sequence: CASSFSGTGTQYF. Here the CDR3 DNA reads TGTGCCAGCAGCTTTTCCGGGACAGGAACGCAGTATTTT.